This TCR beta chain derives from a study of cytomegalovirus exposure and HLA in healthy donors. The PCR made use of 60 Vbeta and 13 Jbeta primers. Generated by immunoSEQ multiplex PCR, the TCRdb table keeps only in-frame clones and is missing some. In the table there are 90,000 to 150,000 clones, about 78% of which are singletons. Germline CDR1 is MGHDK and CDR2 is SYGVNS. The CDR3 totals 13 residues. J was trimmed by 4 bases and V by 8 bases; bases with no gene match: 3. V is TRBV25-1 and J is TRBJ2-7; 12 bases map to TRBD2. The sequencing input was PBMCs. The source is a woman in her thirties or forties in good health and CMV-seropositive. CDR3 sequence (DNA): TGTGCCAGCCGGACTAGCGGGGCATACGAGCAGTACTTC. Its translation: CASRTSGAYEQYF.